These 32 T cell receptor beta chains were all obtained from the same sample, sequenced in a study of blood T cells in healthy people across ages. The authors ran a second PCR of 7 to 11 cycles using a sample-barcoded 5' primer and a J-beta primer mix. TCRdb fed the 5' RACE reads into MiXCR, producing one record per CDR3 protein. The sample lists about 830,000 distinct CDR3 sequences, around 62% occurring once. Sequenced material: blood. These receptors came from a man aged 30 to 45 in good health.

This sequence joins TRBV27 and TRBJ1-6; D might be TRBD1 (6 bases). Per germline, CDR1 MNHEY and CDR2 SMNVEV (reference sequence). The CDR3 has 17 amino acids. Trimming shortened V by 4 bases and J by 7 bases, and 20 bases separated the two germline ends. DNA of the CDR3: TGTGCCAGCAGTTCACTCACTCAAGGGGGGGGAAATTCACCCCTCCACTTT. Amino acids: CASSSLTQGGGNSPLHF.

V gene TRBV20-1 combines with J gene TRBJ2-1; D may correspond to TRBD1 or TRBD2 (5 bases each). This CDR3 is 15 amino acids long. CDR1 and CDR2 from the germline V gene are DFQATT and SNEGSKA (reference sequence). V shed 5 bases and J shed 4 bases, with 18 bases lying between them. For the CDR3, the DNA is TGCAGTGCTCCCGGCCCCGGGACGGCATACAATGAGCAGTTCTTC. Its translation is CSAPGPGTAYNEQFF.

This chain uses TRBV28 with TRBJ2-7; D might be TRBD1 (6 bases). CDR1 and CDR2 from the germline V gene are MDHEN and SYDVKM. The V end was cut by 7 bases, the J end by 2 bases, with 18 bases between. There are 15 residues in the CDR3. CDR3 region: CASIPYGTNPYEQYF. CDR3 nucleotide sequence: TGTGCCAGCATACCTTACGGGACAAACCCCTACGAGCAGTACTTC.

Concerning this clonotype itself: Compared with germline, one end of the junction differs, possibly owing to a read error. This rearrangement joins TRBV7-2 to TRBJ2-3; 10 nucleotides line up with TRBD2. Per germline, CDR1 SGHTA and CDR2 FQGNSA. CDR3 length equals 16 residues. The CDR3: CASSVAGGFNTDTQYF. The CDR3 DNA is TGTGCCAGCAGCGTAGCGGGGGGTTTCAATACAGATACGCAGTATTTT.

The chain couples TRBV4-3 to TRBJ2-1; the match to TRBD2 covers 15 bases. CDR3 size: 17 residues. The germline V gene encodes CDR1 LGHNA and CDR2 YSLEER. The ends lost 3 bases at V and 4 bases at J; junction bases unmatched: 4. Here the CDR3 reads CASSHQGLAGGYNEQFF. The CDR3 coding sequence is TGCGCCAGCAGCCATCAAGGACTAGCGGGGGGGTACAATGAGCAGTTCTTC.

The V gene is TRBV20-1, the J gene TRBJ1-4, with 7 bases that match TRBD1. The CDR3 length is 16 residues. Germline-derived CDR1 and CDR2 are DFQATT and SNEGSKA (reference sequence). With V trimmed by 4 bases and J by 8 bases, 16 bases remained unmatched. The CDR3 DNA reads TGCAGTGCTACGAGTACCGGGACACAGGGACAGGAAAAACTGTTTTTT. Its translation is CSATSTGTQGQEKLFF.

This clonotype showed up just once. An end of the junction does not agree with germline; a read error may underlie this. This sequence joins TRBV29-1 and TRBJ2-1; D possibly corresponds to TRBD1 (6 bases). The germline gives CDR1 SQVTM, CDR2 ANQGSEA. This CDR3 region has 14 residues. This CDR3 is CSVDGGRGYNERFF. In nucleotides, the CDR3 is TGCAGCGTTGATGGGGGCCGAGGGTACAATGAGCGGTTCTTC.

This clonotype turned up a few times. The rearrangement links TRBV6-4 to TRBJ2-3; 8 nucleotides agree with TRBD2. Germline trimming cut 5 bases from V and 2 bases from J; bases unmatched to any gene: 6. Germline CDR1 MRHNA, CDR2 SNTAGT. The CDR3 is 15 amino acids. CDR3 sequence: CASSRTGGITDTQYF. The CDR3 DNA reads TGTGCCAGCAGTCGGACGGGGGGGATCACAGATACGCAGTATTTT.

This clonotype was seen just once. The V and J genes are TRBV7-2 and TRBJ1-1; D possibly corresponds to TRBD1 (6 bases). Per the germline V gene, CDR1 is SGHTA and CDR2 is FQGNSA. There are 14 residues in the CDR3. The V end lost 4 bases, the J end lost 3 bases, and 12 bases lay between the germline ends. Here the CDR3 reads CASSSRGAYTEAFF. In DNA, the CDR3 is TGTGCCAGCAGCTCCAGGGGAGCATACACTGAAGCTTTCTTT.

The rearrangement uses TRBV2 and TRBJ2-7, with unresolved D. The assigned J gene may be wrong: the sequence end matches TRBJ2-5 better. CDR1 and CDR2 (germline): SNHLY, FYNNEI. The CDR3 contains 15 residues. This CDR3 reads CASSERSRRKETQYF. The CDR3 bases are TGTGCCAGCAGCGAGAGGTCAAGGAGAAAAGAGACCCAGTACTTC.

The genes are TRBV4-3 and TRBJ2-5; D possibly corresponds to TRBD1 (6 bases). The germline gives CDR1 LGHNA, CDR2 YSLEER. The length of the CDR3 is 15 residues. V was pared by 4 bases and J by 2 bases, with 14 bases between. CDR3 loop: CASSLQRGNQETQYF. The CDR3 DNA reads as TGCGCCAGCAGCCTTCAGAGGGGGAATCAAGAGACCCAGTACTTC.

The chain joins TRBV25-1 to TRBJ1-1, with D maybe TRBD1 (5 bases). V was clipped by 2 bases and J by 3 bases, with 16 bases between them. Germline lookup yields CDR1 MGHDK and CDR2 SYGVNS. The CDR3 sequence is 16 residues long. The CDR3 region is CASSEGARGPDTEAFF. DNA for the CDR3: TGTGCCAGCAGTGAAGGGGCAAGGGGCCCCGACACTGAAGCTTTCTTT.

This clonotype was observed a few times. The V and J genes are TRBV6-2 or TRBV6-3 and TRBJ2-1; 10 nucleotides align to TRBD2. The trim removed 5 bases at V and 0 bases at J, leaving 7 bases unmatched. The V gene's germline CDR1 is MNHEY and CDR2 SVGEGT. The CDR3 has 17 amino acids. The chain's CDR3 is CASSRPSGGPSYNEQFF. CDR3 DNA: TGTGCCAGCAGTCGACCTAGCGGGGGCCCCTCCTACAATGAGCAGTTCTTC.

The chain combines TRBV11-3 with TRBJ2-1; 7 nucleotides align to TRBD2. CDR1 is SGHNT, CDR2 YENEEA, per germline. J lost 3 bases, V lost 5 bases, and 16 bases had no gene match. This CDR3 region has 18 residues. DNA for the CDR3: TGTGCCAGCAGCCCCCCCCCGGTCGGGGCGGGGGACTACAATGAGCAGTTCTTC. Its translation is CASSPPPVGAGDYNEQFF. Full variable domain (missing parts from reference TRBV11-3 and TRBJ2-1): EAGVVQSPRYKIIEKKQPVAFWCNPISGHNTLYWYLQNLGQGPELLIRYENEEAVDDSQLPKDRFSAERLKGVDSTLKIQPAELGDSAVYLCASSPPPVGAGDYNEQFFGPGTRLTVL.

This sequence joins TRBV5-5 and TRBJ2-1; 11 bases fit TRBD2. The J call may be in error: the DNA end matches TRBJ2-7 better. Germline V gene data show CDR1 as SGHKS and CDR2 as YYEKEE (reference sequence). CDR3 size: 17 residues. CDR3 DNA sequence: TGTGCCAGCAGCTTCTTTCTAGCGGGGGGATCCTACAATGAGCAGTACTTC. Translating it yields CASSFFLAGGSYNEQYF.

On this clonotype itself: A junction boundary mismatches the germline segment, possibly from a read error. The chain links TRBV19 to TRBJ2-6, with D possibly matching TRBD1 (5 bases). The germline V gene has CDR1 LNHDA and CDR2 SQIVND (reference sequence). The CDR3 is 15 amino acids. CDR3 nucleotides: TGTGCCAGTAGTCTCCAGCTTTCTGGGGCCAACGTCCTGGCTTTC. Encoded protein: CASSLQLSGANVLAF.

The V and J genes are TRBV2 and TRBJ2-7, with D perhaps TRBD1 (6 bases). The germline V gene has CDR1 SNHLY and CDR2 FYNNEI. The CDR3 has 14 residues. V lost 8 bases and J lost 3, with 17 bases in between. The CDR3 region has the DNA TGTGCCAGCGGCCGTACAGGGAACAACTACGAGCAGTACTTC. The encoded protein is CASGRTGNNYEQYF.

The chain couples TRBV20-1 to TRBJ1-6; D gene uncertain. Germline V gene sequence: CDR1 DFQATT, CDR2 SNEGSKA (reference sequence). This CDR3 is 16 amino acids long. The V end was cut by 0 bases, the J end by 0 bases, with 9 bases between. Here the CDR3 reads CSARDAGSSYNSPLHF. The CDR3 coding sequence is TGCAGTGCTAGAGATGCGGGGAGCTCCTATAATTCACCCCTCCACTTT.

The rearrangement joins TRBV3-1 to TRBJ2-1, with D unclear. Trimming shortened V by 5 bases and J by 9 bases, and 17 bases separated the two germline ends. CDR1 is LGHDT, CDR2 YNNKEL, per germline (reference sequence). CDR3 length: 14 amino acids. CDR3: CASSYSTGPTEQFF. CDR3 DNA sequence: TGTGCCAGCAGCTATAGTACCGGGCCCACTGAGCAGTTCTTC.

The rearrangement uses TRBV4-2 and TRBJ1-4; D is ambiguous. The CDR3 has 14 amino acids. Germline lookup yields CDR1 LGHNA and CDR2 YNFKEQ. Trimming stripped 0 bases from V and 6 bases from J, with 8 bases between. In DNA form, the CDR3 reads TGTGCCAGCAGCCAAGACGCCGGGTATGAAAAACTGTTTTTT. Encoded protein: CASSQDAGYEKLFF.

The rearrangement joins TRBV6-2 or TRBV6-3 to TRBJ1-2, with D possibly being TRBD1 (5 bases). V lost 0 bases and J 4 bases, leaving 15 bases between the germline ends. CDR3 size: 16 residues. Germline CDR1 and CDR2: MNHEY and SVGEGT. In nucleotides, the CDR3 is TGTGCCAGCAGTTACTCGACTGGCAGGGAAGGCTATGGCTACACCTTC. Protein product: CASSYSTGREGYGYTF.

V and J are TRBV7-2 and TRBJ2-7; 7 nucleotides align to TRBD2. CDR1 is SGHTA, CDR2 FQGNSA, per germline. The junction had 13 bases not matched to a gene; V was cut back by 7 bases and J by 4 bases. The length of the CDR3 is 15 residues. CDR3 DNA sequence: TGTGCCAGCACCTACCAGCGGGGCGGAGGATACGAGCAGTACTTC. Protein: CASTYQRGGGYEQYF.

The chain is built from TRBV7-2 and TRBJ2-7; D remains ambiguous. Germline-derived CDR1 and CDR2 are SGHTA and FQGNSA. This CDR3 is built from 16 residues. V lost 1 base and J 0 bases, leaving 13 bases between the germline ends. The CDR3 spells CASSLVSGRSSYEQYF. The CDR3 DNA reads TGTGCCAGCAGCTTAGTATCTGGACGGAGCTCCTACGAGCAGTACTTC.

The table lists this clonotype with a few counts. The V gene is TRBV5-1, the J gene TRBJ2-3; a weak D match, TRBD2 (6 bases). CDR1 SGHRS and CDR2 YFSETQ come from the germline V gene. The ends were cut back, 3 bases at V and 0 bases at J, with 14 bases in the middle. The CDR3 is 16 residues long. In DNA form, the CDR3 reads TGCGCCAGCAGCTCCGTGACTAGAGCTAGCACAGATACGCAGTATTTT. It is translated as CASSSVTRASTDTQYF.

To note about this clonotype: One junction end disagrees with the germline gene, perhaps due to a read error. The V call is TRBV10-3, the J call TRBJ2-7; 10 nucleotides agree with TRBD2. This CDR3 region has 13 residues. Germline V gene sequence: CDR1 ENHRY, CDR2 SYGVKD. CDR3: CATSSGGRYEQYF. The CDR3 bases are TGTGCCACCAGTAGCGGGGGGAGGTACGAGCAGTACTTC.

The CDR3 reads CASSFLGLDQPQHF. CDR3 nucleotide sequence: TGTGCCAGCAGTTTTTTGGGATTGGACCAGCCCCAGCATTTT. The chain links TRBV12-3 or TRBV12-4 to TRBJ1-5; D not resolved. The CDR3 totals 14 residues. The V end was cut by 3 bases, the J end by 7 bases, with 13 bases between.

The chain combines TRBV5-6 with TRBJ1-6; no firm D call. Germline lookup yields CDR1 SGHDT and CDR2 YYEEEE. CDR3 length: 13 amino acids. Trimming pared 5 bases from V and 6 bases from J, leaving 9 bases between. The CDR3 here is CASRADFNSPLHF. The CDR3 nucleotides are TGTGCCAGCAGGGCGGACTTTAATTCACCCCTCCACTTT.

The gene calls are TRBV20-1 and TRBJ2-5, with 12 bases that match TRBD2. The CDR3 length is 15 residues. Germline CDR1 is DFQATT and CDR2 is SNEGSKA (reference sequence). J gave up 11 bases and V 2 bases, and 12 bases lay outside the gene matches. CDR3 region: CSARSWTSGVKEQYF. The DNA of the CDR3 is TGCAGTGCTAGATCCTGGACTAGCGGGGTTAAAGAGCAGTACTTC.

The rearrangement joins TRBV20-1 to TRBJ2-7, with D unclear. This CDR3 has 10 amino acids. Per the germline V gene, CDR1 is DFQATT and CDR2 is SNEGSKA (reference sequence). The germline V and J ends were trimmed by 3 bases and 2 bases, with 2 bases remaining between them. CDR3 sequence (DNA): TGCAGTGCTAGTCCCTACGAGCAGTACTTC. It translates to CSASPYEQYF.

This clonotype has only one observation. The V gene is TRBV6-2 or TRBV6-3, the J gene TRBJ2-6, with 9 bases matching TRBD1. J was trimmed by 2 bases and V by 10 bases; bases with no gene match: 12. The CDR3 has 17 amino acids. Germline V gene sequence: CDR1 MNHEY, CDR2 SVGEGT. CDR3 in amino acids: CATQPGQGLPGANVLTF. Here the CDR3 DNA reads TGTGCCACCCAGCCCGGACAGGGGCTACCTGGGGCCAACGTCCTGACTTTC.

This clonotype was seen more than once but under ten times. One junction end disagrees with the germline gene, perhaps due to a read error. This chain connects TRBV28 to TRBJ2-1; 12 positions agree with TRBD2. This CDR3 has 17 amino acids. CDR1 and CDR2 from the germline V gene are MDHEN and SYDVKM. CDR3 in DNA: TGTGTCAGCAGTTTATCGACTAGCGGGAGCTCCTACAATGAGCAGTTCTTC. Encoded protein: CVSSLSTSGSSYNEQFF.

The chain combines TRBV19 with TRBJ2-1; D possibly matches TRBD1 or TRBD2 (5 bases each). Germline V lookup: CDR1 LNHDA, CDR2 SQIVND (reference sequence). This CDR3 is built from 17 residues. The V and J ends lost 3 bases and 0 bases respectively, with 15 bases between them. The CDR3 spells CASSIEGPRSSYNEQFF. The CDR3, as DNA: TGTGCCAGTAGTATTGAGGGGCCCCGGAGCTCCTACAATGAGCAGTTCTTC.